The 25 T cell receptor beta chains reported below all come from one sample, sequenced in a study of blood T cell repertoires in COVID-19 (dated by TCRdb to about 2020). Receptor amplification or capture employed the immunoSEQ multiplex PCR assay. TCRdb provides this immuneACCESS table in a form limited to in-frame rearrangements. Some clones are lacking; in checked studies, under half of them reflect an unresolved V gene, and why the rest are absent is not known. The sample profile shows about 410,000 clones; approximately 91% of them were found once. The ten largest clones take up 1.5% to 1.8% of the sample. Sequences were obtained from peripheral blood. These receptors originate from a woman in her 40s with COVID-19, enrolled during active disease.

The CDR3 sequence: CASSLGQSYEQYF. CDR3 sequence (DNA): TGTGCCAGCAGCCTGGGACAGTCCTACGAGCAGTACTTC. This chain links TRBV5-8 with TRBJ2-7; TRBD1 aligns across 7 bases. This CDR3 is 13 amino acids long. J lost 1 base, V lost 4 bases, and 2 bases had no gene match. Germline CDR1 and CDR2: SGHTS and YDEGEE.

This clone was observed once. The chain links TRBV5-1 to TRBJ2-5; tentatively, D is TRBD2 (6 bases). The CDR3 has 16 amino acids. Germline CDR1 and CDR2: SGHRS and YFSETQ. V lost 3 bases and J 5 bases, leaving 20 bases between the germline ends. The CDR3 sequence: CASSSLDNPGGETQYF. The CDR3 DNA reads TGCGCCAGCAGCTCCCTGGACAACCCTGGGGGGGAGACCCAGTACTTC. The whole variable domain, filled in from reference TRBV5-1 and TRBJ2-5, reads KAGVTQTPRYLIKTRGQQVTLSCSPISGHRSVSWYQQTPGQGLQFLFEYFSETQRNKGNFPGRFSGRQFSNSRSEMNVSTLELGDSALYLCASSSLDNPGGETQYFGPGTRLLVL.

The chain combines TRBV2 with TRBJ1-2; TRBD1 is a possible D gene (6 bases). Germline-derived CDR1 and CDR2 are SNHLY and FYNNEI. This CDR3 is built from 14 residues. The germline V and J ends were trimmed by 1 base and 0 bases, with 6 bases remaining between them. CDR3 region: CASSEGTANYGYTF. The CDR3 bases are TGTGCCAGCAGTGAAGGGACAGCTAACTATGGCTACACCTTC.

The rearrangement links TRBV13 to TRBJ1-2, with no clear D. The CDR3 runs to 11 residues. Germline loops: CDR1 PRHDT, CDR2 FYEKMQ (reference sequence). With 4 bases removed from V and 7 bases from J, the gap between germline ends came to 7 bases. In nucleotides, the CDR3 is TGTGCCAGCAGCTCCCGAGGTGGCTACACCTTC. Protein sequence: CASSSRGGYTF. The whole variable domain, filled in from reference TRBV13 and TRBJ1-2, reads AAGVIQSPRHLIKEKRETATLKCYPIPRHDTVYWYQQGPGQDPQFLISFYEKMQSDKGSIPDRFSAQQFSDYHSELNMSSLELGDSALYFCASSSRGGYTFGSGTRLTVV.

J is TRBJ1-1 and V is TRBV6-5; D is uncertain. Germline-derived CDR1 and CDR2 are MNHEY and SVGAGI. This CDR3 spans 14 amino acids. V was shortened by 6 bases and J by 2 bases, with 13 bases between the two germline ends. The chain's CDR3 is CASRPTTDNTEAFF. The CDR3 nucleotides are TGTGCCAGCAGACCCACAACAGACAACACTGAAGCTTTCTTT.

The table lists this clone with a count of one. This chain links TRBV7-3 with TRBJ2-1, with TRBD2 identical over 8 bases. The CDR3 consists of 17 residues. Germline lookup yields CDR1 SGHTA and CDR2 FQGTGA. V lost 1 base, J lost 0 bases, and 5 bases stayed unmatched. This chain's CDR3 is CASSLRGSGSSYNEQFF. In nucleotides, the CDR3 is TGTGCCAGCAGCTTAAGAGGGAGCGGGAGCTCCTACAATGAGCAGTTCTTC. Drawing the rest from reference TRBV7-3 and TRBJ2-1, the complete variable domain is GAGVSQTPSNKVTEKGKYVELRCDPISGHTALYWYRQSLGQGPEFLIYFQGTGAADDSGLPNDRFFAVRPEGSVSTLKIQRTERGDSAVYLCASSLRGSGSSYNEQFFGPGTRLTVL.

CDR3 in DNA: TGTGCCAGCAGCAAATCGGGGAGGGGGGGACCAAACTATGGCTACACCTTC. It encodes CASSKSGRGGPNYGYTF. The chain links TRBV28 to TRBJ1-2; D possibly corresponds to TRBD1 (6 bases). Germline loops: CDR1 MDHEN, CDR2 SYDVKM. Trimming cost V 6 bases and J 2 bases, with 22 bases left between them. This CDR3 spans 17 amino acids.

CDR3 sequence (DNA): TGCGCCAGCAGGGGGACATGGTCCTCCTACGAGCAGTACTTC. Protein product: CASRGTWSSYEQYF. The chain employs TRBV10-2 and TRBJ2-7, with a tentative D call TRBD1 (6 bases). V was shortened by 6 bases and J by 0 bases, with 12 bases between the two germline ends. Looked up from germline, CDR1 is WSHSY and CDR2 is SAAADI. The CDR3 is made up of 14 amino acids.

The V gene is TRBV28, the J gene TRBJ2-5, with 10 bases lining up with TRBD1. J gave up 5 bases and V 5 bases, and 8 bases lay outside the gene matches. Germline V lookup: CDR1 MDHEN, CDR2 SYDVKM. The CDR3 consists of 15 residues. CDR3 in amino acids: CASSPTTGGFETQYF. The CDR3 bases are TGTGCCAGCAGTCCTACGACAGGGGGCTTCGAGACCCAGTACTTC.

This clone was seen just once. The chain combines TRBV27 with TRBJ2-1; D gene ambiguous. V was pared by 7 bases and J by 6 bases, with 13 bases between. Germline V gene data show CDR1 as MNHEY and CDR2 as SMNVEV (reference sequence). The CDR3 consists of 13 residues. This chain's CDR3 is CASTPVFTNEQFF. Here the CDR3 DNA reads TGTGCCAGCACCCCGGTCTTCACCAATGAGCAGTTCTTC.

This chain connects TRBV5-5 to TRBJ2-3; D uncertain. This CDR3 is 12 amino acids long. The V gene's germline CDR1 is SGHKS and CDR2 YYEKEE (reference sequence). V lost 4 bases and J lost 4, with 7 bases in between. Here the CDR3 reads CASSVLPDTQYF. Written as DNA, the CDR3 is TGTGCCAGCAGCGTCCTTCCAGATACGCAGTATTTT. The full variable domain, its missing parts supplied by reference TRBV5-5 and TRBJ2-3, is DAGVTQSPTHLIKTRGQQVTLRCSPISGHKSVSWYQQVLGQGPQFIFQYYEKEERGRGNFPDRFSARQFPNYSSELNVNALLLGDSALYLCASSVLPDTQYFGPGTRLTVL.

This chain joins TRBV7-6 and TRBJ1-1; a possible D gene is TRBD1 (5 bases). Germline-derived CDR1 and CDR2 are SGHVS and FNYEAQ. The CDR3 totals 15 residues. Between the trimmed V and J ends, which lost 1 base and 4 bases, there was a span of 13 bases. The CDR3 loop reads CASSLGGGLSTEAFF. CDR3 nucleotide sequence: TGTGCCAGCAGCTTAGGCGGGGGATTAAGCACTGAAGCTTTCTTT.

The chain has TRBV28 and TRBJ1-5; 10 nucleotides align to TRBD1. The germline gives CDR1 MDHEN, CDR2 SYDVKM. CDR3 size: 15 residues. V trimming: 6 bases; J trimming: 4 bases; junction bases outside the gene matches: 6. The CDR3 region has the DNA TGTGCCAGCAGCCATAGGGGACAGGGGAATCAGCCCCAGCATTTT. Protein product: CASSHRGQGNQPQHF. The full variable domain, completed using reference TRBV28 and TRBJ1-5, is DVKVTQSSRYLVKRTGEKVFLECVQDMDHENMFWYRQDPGLGLRLIYFSYDVKMKEKGDIPEGYSVSREKKERFSLILESASTNQTSMYLCASSHRGQGNQPQHFGDGTRLSIL.

This clone is a singleton in its sample. V gene TRBV24-1 combines with J gene TRBJ1-2, with D perhaps matching TRBD1 (5 bases). CDR1 KGHDR and CDR2 SFDVKD come from the germline V gene. The CDR3 runs 12 residues. The ends were cut back, 5 bases at V and 6 bases at J, with 9 bases in the middle. The CDR3 DNA reads TGTGCCACCAGTGGGGGGGTGAATGGCTACACCTTC. It encodes CATSGGVNGYTF.

The chain uses TRBV6-1 and TRBJ1-1; TRBD1 is a possible D gene (5 bases). The V end lost 4 bases, the J end lost 1 base, and 10 bases lay between the germline ends. The CDR3 runs to 14 residues. Per the germline V gene, CDR1 is MNHNS and CDR2 is SASEGT. CDR3 nucleotides: TGTGCCAGCAGTGGAGCCACAGGGAACACTGAAGCTTTCTTT. Translated, it gives CASSGATGNTEAFF.

The chain is built from TRBV4-2 and TRBJ2-2, with 11 bases that match TRBD2. Per germline, CDR1 LGHNA and CDR2 YNFKEQ. The CDR3 totals 19 residues. V dropped 0 bases and J dropped 7; count of bases not matched to a gene: 13. CDR3 DNA sequence: TGTGCCAGCAGCCAAGATATCCTCACTAGCGGGGGCTTGGGCGGGGAGCTGTTTTTT. Residues: CASSQDILTSGGLGGELFF.

This clone was observed a single time. This chain connects TRBV2 to TRBJ1-1; a possible D gene is TRBD1 (5 bases). Trimming left V 0 bases short and J 10 bases short, with 12 bases between. The V gene's germline CDR1 is SNHLY and CDR2 FYNNEI. CDR3 length: 13 amino acids. CDR3 protein: CASSEAKGPGAFF. The CDR3 DNA follows: TGTGCCAGCAGTGAAGCGAAGGGGCCGGGAGCTTTCTTT.

The V call is TRBV5-5, the J call TRBJ2-1, with 8 bases fitting TRBD1. The V segment lost 1 base and the J segment 14 bases; nucleotides outside the gene matches: 11. The CDR3 has 14 residues. Germline V gene data show CDR1 as SGHKS and CDR2 as YYEKEE (reference sequence). CDR3 sequence reads: CASSLIGRQGTEFF. CDR3 sequence (DNA): TGTGCCAGCAGCTTGATCGGGAGACAGGGGACTGAGTTCTTC. Together with reference TRBV5-5 and TRBJ2-1, the CDR3 gives the full variable domain: DAGVTQSPTHLIKTRGQQVTLRCSPISGHKSVSWYQQVLGQGPQFIFQYYEKEERGRGNFPDRFSARQFPNYSSELNVNALLLGDSALYLCASSLIGRQGTEFFGPGTRLTVL.

V gene TRBV6-2 or TRBV6-3 combines with J gene TRBJ2-5, with D possibly being TRBD1 (5 bases). Trimming stripped 2 bases from V and 5 bases from J, with 9 bases between. CDR1 is MNHEY, CDR2 SVGEGT, per germline. The CDR3 is made up of 13 amino acids. CDR3 bases: TGTGCCAGCAGTTACGCAGGGCTGGAGACCCAGTACTTC. Encoded protein: CASSYAGLETQYF.

CDR3 protein: CASSYAPGVGTEAFF. The CDR3 nucleotides read TGCGCCAGCAGCTACGCCCCGGGGGTAGGAACTGAAGCTTTCTTT. The V gene is TRBV5-1, the J gene TRBJ1-1, with D tentatively TRBD1 (5 bases). This CDR3 is 15 amino acids long. The germline gives CDR1 SGHRS, CDR2 YFSETQ. Between the trimmed V and J ends, which lost 3 bases and 5 bases, there was a span of 17 bases. The full variable domain, with the rest looked up from reference TRBV5-1 and TRBJ1-1, is KAGVTQTPRYLIKTRGQQVTLSCSPISGHRSVSWYQQTPGQGLQFLFEYFSETQRNKGNFPGRFSGRQFSNSRSEMNVSTLELGDSALYLCASSYAPGVGTEAFFGQGTRLTVV.

This clone was detected many times. The chain recombines TRBV6-1 with TRBJ1-3; 9 positions agree with TRBD1. This CDR3 contains 15 residues. Germline V CDR1 and CDR2: MNHNS, SASEGT. J gave up 4 bases and V 1 base, and 2 bases lay outside the gene matches. In DNA form, the CDR3 reads TGTGCCAGCAGTGAAGACGGGACAGGGGGAAACACCATATATTTT. It specifies CASSEDGTGGNTIYF.

The rearrangement uses TRBV9 and TRBJ2-2; TRBD1 matches at 8 bases. Germline CDR1 and CDR2: SGDLS and YYNGEE. V shed 1 base and J 2 bases; nucleotides not matched to a gene: 4. There are 16 residues in the CDR3. CDR3 coding DNA: TGTGCCAGCAGCGTAAGGACAGGGATTAACACCGGGGAGCTGTTTTTT. This encodes CASSVRTGINTGELFF.

The chain links TRBV28 to TRBJ1-5; D uncertain. There are 16 residues in the CDR3. Germline values: CDR1 MDHEN, CDR2 SYDVKM. Trimming left V 2 bases short and J 2 bases short, with 13 bases between. The CDR3 loop reads CASSLATELGNQPQHF. The CDR3 bases are TGTGCCAGCAGTTTAGCCACGGAGTTGGGCAATCAGCCCCAGCATTTT.

The V call is TRBV5-1, the J call TRBJ2-4; 7 bases agree with TRBD1. This CDR3 has 16 amino acids. Germline lookup yields CDR1 SGHRS and CDR2 YFSETQ. After removal of 4 bases from V and 1 base from J, the junction contained 8 bases not matched to a gene. The CDR3: CASSPGTAIAKNIQYF. The CDR3, as DNA: TGCGCCAGCAGCCCGGGGACAGCAATTGCCAAAAACATTCAGTACTTC. The variable domain in full, completed from reference TRBV5-1 and TRBJ2-4, reads KAGVTQTPRYLIKTRGQQVTLSCSPISGHRSVSWYQQTPGQGLQFLFEYFSETQRNKGNFPGRFSGRQFSNSRSEMNVSTLELGDSALYLCASSPGTAIAKNIQYFGAGTRLSVL.

The chain uses TRBV7-3 and TRBJ2-3; TRBD2 is a possible D gene (5 bases). The V end lost 4 bases, the J end lost 2 bases, and 10 bases lay between the germline ends. The length of the CDR3 is 14 residues. CDR1 and CDR2 from the germline V gene are SGHTA and FQGTGA. CDR3 coding DNA: TGTGCCAGCAGCTCCGGGGAGTTCACAGATACGCAGTATTTT. Amino acid sequence: CASSSGEFTDTQYF.